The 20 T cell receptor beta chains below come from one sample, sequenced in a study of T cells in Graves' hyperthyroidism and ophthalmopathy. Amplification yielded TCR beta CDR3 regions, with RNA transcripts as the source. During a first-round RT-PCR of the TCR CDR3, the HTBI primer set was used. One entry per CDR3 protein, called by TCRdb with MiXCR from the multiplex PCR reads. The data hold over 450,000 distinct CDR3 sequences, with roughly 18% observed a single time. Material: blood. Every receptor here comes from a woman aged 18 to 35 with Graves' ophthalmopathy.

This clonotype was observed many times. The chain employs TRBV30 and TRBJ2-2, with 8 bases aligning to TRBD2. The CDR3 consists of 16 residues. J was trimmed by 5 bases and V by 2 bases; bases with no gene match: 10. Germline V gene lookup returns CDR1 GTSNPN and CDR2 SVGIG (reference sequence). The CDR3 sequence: CAWSPRGGEETGELFF. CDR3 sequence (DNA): TGTGCCTGGAGTCCCCGGGGGGGAGAGGAAACCGGGGAGCTGTTTTTT.

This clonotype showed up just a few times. In nucleotides, the CDR3 is TGTGCCAGTAGTATAATTTGGGCTAGCGGAAACACAGATACGCAGTATTTT. It translates to CASSIIWASGNTDTQYF. J is TRBJ2-3 and V is TRBV19; 7 bases are a match to TRBD2. Trimming took 2 bases from V and 2 from J; bases not matched to a gene: 10. Germline-derived CDR1 and CDR2 are LNHDA and SQIVND (reference sequence). The CDR3 is 17 residues long.

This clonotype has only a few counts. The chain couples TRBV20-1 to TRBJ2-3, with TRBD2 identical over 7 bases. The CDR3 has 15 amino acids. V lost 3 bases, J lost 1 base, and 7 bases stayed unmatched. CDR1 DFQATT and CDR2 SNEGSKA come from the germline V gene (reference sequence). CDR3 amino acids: CSARGDGGGTDTQYF. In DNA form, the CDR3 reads TGCAGTGCTAGGGGGGATGGGGGGGGCACAGATACGCAGTATTTT.

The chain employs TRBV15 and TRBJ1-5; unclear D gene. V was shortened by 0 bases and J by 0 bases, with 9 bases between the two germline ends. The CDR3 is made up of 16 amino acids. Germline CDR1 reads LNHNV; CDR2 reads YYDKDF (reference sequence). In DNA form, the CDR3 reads TGTGCCACCAGCAGAGATCGCCTTGATAGCAATCAGCCCCAGCATTTT. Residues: CATSRDRLDSNQPQHF.

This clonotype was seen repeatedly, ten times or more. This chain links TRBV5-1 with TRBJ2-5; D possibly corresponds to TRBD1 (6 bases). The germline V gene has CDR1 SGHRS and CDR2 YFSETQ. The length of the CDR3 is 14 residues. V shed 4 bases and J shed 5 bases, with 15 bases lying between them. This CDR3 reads CASSGGHLGETQYF. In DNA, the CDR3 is TGCGCCAGCAGCGGGGGACACCTGGGGGAGACCCAGTACTTC.

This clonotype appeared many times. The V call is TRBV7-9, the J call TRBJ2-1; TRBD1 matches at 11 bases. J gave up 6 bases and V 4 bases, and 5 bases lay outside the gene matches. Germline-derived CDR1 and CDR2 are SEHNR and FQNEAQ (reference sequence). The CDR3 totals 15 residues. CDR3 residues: CASSSGTGGGNEQFF. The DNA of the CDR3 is TGTGCCAGCAGCTCTGGGACAGGGGGGGGCAATGAGCAGTTCTTC.

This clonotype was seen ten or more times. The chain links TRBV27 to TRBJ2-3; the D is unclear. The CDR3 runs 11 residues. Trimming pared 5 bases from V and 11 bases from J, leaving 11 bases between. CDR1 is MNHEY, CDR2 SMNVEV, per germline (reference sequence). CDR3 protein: CASSPRRGQYF. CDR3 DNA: TGTGCCAGCAGTCCCAGGCGAGGGCAGTATTTT.

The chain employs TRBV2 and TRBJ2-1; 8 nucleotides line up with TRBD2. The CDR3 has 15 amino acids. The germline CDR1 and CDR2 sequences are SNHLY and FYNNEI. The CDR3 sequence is CEDGRAMGGYNEQFF. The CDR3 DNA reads TGTGAGGACGGGAGGGCAATGGGTGGGTACAATGAGCAGTTCTTC. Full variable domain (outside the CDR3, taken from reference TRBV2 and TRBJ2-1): EPEVTQTPSHQVTQMGQEVILRCVPISNHLYFYWYRQILGQKVEFLVSFYNNEISEKSEIFDDQFSVERPDGSNFTLKIRSTKLEDSAMYFCEDGRAMGGYNEQFFGPGTRLTVL.

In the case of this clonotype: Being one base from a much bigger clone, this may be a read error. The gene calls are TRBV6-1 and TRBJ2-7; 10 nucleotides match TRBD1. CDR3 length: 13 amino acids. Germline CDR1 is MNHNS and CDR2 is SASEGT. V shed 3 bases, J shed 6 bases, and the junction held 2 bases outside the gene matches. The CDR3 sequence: CASSDGTGAEQYF. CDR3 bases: TGTGCCAGCAGTGACGGGACAGGGGCCGAGCAGTACTTC.

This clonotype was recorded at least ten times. The CDR3 sequence is CASSLEAGASTDTQYF. The CDR3 nucleotides read TGTGCCAGCAGCTTAGAAGCGGGAGCCAGCACAGATACGCAGTATTTT. V usage is TRBV7-2 and J usage is TRBJ2-3, with 8 bases aligning to TRBD2. Germline CDR1 and CDR2: SGHTA and FQGNSA. This CDR3 spans 16 amino acids. V dropped 1 base and J dropped 0; count of bases not matched to a gene: 3.

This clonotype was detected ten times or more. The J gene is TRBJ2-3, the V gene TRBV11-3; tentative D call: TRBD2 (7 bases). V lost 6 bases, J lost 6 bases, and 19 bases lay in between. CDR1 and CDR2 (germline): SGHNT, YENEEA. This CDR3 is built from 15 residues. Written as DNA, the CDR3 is TGTGCCAGCAGTCGGGGCGGGGGCCCCGGGGATACGCAGTATTTT. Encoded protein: CASSRGGGPGDTQYF.

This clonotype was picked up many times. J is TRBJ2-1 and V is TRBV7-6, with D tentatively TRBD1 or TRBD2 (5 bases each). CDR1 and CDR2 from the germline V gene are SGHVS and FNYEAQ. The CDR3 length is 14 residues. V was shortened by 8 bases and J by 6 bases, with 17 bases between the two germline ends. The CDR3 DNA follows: TGTGCCAGCGTGGTGGGGGACGGAGTCAATGAGCAGTTCTTC. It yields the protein CASVVGDGVNEQFF.

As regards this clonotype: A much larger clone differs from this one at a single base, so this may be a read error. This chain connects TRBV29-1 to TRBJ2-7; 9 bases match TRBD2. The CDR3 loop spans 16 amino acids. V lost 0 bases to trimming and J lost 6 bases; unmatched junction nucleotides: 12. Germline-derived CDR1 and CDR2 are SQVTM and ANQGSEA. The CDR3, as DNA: TGCAGCGTTGAAGATCTTCGGCTAGCGGGGCCCTGCGAGCAGTACTTC. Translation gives CSVEDLRLAGPCEQYF.

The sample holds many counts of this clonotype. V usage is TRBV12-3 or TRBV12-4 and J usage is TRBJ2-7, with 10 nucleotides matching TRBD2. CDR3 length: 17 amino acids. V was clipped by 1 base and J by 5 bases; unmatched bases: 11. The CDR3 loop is CASSLGPAGGPINEQYF. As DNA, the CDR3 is TGTGCCAGCAGTTTAGGTCCAGCGGGAGGGCCAATCAACGAGCAGTACTTC.

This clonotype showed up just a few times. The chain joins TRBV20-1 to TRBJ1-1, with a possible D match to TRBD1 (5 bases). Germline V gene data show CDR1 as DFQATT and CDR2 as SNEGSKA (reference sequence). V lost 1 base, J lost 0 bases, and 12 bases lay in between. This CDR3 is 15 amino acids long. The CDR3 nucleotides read TGCAGTGCTAGAGTCGACAGCTTCATGAACACTGAAGCTTTCTTT. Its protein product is CSARVDSFMNTEAFF.

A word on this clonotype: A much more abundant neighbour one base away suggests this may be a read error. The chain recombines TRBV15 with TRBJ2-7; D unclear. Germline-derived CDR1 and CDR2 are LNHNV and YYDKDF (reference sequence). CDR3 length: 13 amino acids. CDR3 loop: CVTSEALFGEQYF. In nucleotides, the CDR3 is TGTGTCACCAGCGAAGCACTTTTCGGAGAGCAGTACTTC.

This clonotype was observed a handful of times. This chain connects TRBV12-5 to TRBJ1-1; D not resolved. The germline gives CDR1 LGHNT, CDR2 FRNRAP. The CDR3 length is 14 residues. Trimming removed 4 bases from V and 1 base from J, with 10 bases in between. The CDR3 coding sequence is TGTGCTAGTGGTTGGGCCTCGGAGAACACTGAAGCTTTCTTT. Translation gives CASGWASENTEAFF.

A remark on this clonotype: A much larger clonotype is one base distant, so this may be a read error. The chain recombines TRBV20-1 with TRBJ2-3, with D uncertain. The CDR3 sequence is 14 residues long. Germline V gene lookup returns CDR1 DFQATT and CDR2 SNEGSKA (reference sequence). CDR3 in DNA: TGCAGTGTTAGAGATCTGAGAGTTCCAGATACGCAGTATTTT. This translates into CSVRDLRVPDTQYF.

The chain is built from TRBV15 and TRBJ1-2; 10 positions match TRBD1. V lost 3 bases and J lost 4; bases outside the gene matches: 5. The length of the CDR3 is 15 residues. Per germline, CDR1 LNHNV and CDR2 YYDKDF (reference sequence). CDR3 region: CATSRTGGIGYGYTF. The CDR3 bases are TGTGCCACCAGCAGGACAGGGGGCATCGGCTATGGCTACACCTTC.

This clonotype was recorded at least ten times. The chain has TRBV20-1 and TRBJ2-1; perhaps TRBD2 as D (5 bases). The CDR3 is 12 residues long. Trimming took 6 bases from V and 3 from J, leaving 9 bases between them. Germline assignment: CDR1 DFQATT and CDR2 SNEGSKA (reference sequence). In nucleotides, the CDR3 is TGCAGTGCCGGGATTAGCTACAATGAGCAGTTCTTC. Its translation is CSAGISYNEQFF.